Following are 14 T cell receptor beta chains from one sample sequenced in a study of Graves' ophthalmopathy and Graves' hyperthyroidism. Transcripts of RNA were the source for amplifying TCR beta CDR3 regions. Investigators did first-round RT-PCR with HTBI primers, then second-round multiplex PCR. TCRdb itself ran the multiplex PCR reads through MiXCR, one entry per CDR3 protein. Of around 1,000,000 distinct CDR3 sequences in the sample, 35% to 45% are singletons; the top ten hold 11%. What was sequenced was peripheral blood or thyroid tissue (not recorded which). Receptors were obtained from an adult man with Graves' hyperthyroidism.

This clonotype has more than one count but fewer than ten. The V and J genes are TRBV4-1 and TRBJ2-2, with 7 bases identical to TRBD1. The trim removed 2 bases at V and 6 bases at J, leaving 6 bases unmatched. CDR3 length equals 15 residues. CDR1 and CDR2 (germline): MGHRA, YSYEKL. The CDR3 coding sequence is TGCGCCAGCAGCCAACGAAAAGACAGGGCCGGGGAGCTGTTTTTT. Residues: CASSQRKDRAGELFF.

This clonotype was recorded many times. The CDR3 is CASSLIPFF. CDR3 coding DNA: TGTGCCAGCAGCTTAATCCCTTTCTTT. The chain links TRBV7-9 to TRBJ1-1; D remains ambiguous. Trimming pared 2 bases from V and 12 bases from J, leaving 4 bases between. The CDR3 sequence is 9 residues long. Germline CDR1 and CDR2: SEHNR and FQNEAQ (reference sequence).

The V call is TRBV29-1, the J call TRBJ2-7, with D possibly matching TRBD2 (6 bases). Deletions cut 5 bases from V and 3 bases from J, with 14 bases between. CDR1 is SQVTM and CDR2 is ANQGSEA in the germline V gene. The CDR3 consists of 13 residues. The CDR3 nucleotides are TGCAGCGTTACGGGACTCCAAATCTACGAGCAGTACTTC. It yields the protein CSVTGLQIYEQYF.

J is TRBJ2-5 and V is TRBV6-5; D ambiguous. This CDR3 has 12 amino acids. Germline V CDR1 and CDR2: MNHEY, SVGAGI. Trimming removed 6 bases at V and 4 bases at J, with 9 bases between. The DNA for the CDR3 is TGTGCCAGCAGGGAACATGGAGAGACCCAGTACTTC. Translating it yields CASREHGETQYF.

Of note for this clonotype: One junction end disagrees with the germline gene, perhaps due to a read error. This rearrangement joins TRBV10-3 to TRBJ2-5; D is possibly TRBD1 or TRBD2 (5 bases each). This CDR3 comprises 17 residues. Germline loops: CDR1 ENHRY, CDR2 SYGVKD. This chain's CDR3 is CATSGPGTARIKETQYF. CDR3 DNA sequence: TGTGCCACCAGTGGCCCCGGGACCGCAAGAATTAAAGAGACCCAGTACTTC.

CDR3 DNA sequence: TGTGCCAGGTGGAGAGGGGCCGAGGAGACCCAGTACTTC. Protein product: CARWRGAEETQYF. The J gene is TRBJ2-5, the V gene TRBV6-4; D possibly uses TRBD1 or TRBD2 (5 bases each). The CDR3 runs 13 residues. CDR1 MRHNA and CDR2 SNTAGT come from the germline V gene. The germline V and J ends were trimmed by 9 bases and 5 bases, with 16 bases remaining between them.

The chain has TRBV10-3 and TRBJ2-7; 9 bases map to TRBD2. In germline, CDR1 is ENHRY, CDR2 SYGVKD. This CDR3 is built from 15 residues. V was clipped by 4 bases and J by 7 bases; unmatched bases: 11. DNA for the CDR3: TGTGCCATCAGTGCCTCCGGGACTAGCCTTGGGGAGCAGTACTTC. It specifies CAISASGTSLGEQYF.

This sequence joins TRBV9 and TRBJ1-4, with TRBD1 matching 8 bases. This CDR3 contains 18 residues. Per germline, CDR1 SGDLS and CDR2 YYNGEE. J lost 0 bases, V lost 4 bases, and 11 bases had no gene match. The DNA for the CDR3 is TGTGCCAGCAGCAAAGGGACAGGTGTTTTGGCAACTAATGAAAAACTGTTTTTT. As protein: CASSKGTGVLATNEKLFF.

The chain carries TRBV2 and TRBJ2-5; D not resolved. The germline V gene has CDR1 SNHLY and CDR2 FYNNEI. This CDR3 has 15 residues. The V and J ends lost 3 bases and 5 bases respectively, with 16 bases between them. The CDR3 loop reads CASSDPTESGETQYF. Written as DNA, the CDR3 is TGTGCCAGCAGTGACCCTACTGAATCCGGGGAGACCCAGTACTTC.

The chain uses TRBV6-5 and TRBJ2-7; the match to TRBD2 covers 7 bases. There are 15 residues in the CDR3. Looked up from germline, CDR1 is MNHEY and CDR2 is SVGAGI. V lost 0 bases, J lost 1 base, and 3 bases stayed unmatched. The CDR3: CASSYSSGASYEQYF. The CDR3 DNA reads as TGTGCCAGCAGTTACTCCAGCGGGGCATCCTACGAGCAGTACTTC.

The count of this clonotype is one. The rearrangement links TRBV6-6 to TRBJ1-6; a weak D match, TRBD1 (5 bases). Looked up from germline, CDR1 is MNHNY and CDR2 is SVGAGI (reference sequence). Trimming stripped 5 bases from V and 0 bases from J, with 14 bases between. The CDR3 length is 17 residues. The DNA for the CDR3 is TGTGCCAGCAGTCGTAATGCAGGGAGCTCCTATAATTCACCCCTCCACTTT. It translates to CASSRNAGSSYNSPLHF.

The chain has TRBV25-1 and TRBJ2-7; 9 nucleotides agree with TRBD1. With V trimmed by 7 bases and J by 2 bases, 3 bases remained unmatched. The CDR3 is made up of 13 amino acids. CDR1 is MGHDK, CDR2 SYGVNS, per germline. CDR3 nucleotide sequence: TGTGCCAGCATGGGGACAGGGACCTACGAGCAGTACTTC. Translating gives CASMGTGTYEQYF.

The CDR3 sequence is CASMDLSYYGYTF. DNA of the CDR3: TGTGCCAGCATGGACCTCAGTTACTATGGCTACACCTTC. The V call is TRBV6-5, the J call TRBJ1-2; D not certain. The CDR3 has 13 amino acids. V gave up 7 bases and J gave up 3 bases, with 12 bases separating them. CDR1 is MNHEY and CDR2 is SVGAGI in the germline V gene.

Many counts were recorded for this clonotype. The rearrangement joins TRBV12-3 or TRBV12-4 to TRBJ2-2; D not certain. The CDR3 totals 13 residues. The V end lost 7 bases, the J end lost 6 bases, and 12 bases lay between the germline ends. The CDR3: CASNQMVPGELFF. The CDR3 nucleotides are TGTGCCAGCAACCAAATGGTCCCCGGGGAGCTGTTTTTT.